The present T cell receptor (beta chain) was sequenced within a study of T cell repertoires in cytomegalovirus infection. From the reads, TCRdb called clonotypes with MiXCR, one entry per CDR3 protein. This sample carries about a million distinct CDR3 sequences, approximately 33% of them seen once, and the ten largest clones take over 10%. General study points: HLA-C-restricted, CMV-specific TCR beta clonotypes were dominant ex vivo. Cumulative public TCR beta family frequency identified carriers of CMV plus the relevant HLA.

The ends were cut back, 0 bases at V and 3 bases at J, with 7 bases in the middle. The germline V gene has CDR1 KGHDR and CDR2 SFDVKD. The CDR3 length is 15 residues. Concerning this clonotype: Its antigen is unidentified.

V and J are TRBV24-1 and TRBJ2-2; no clear D gene. Specimen: cultured CD8+ T cells from PBMCs, collected from culture after CMV antigen stimulation. This sequence originates from a human donor in good health (CMV status not recorded). Some clones in this sample may be carry-over from other donors' samples. The DNA for the CDR3 is TGTGCCACCAGTGATTTGAAGACCGACACCGGGGAGCTGTTTTTT. Its translation: CATSDLKTDTGELFF.